One T cell receptor beta chain is described in this entry. Its antigen is unknown. Germline CDR1 reads SGHRS; CDR2 reads YFSETQ. This CDR3 is built from 14 residues. V lost 3 bases and J 2 bases, leaving 9 bases between the germline ends. The sample originates from a study of CD8 T cells in ankylosing spondylitis. General observations from the study: In reactive arthritis synovial fluid and blood, some motif variants had been reported before. Significantly higher representation of disease-linked clones was reported for matched ankylosing spondylitis synovial fluid. About 8 highly homologous variants made up a TCR beta motif, and this motif appeared characteristic of ankylosing spondylitis blood.

Quantitative barcoded 5'-RACE was used to prepare TCR beta libraries. TCRdb re-called the 5' RACE reads with MiXCR, one entry per CDR3 protein. This sample has roughly 700,000 distinct CDR3 sequences, with around 19% found just once. The rearrangement uses TRBV5-1 and TRBJ2-1; no clear D. The sample taken for sequencing was blood, either unsorted or a sorted T cell fraction (not recorded which). The sequence derives from a male donor with ankylosing spondylitis. The chain's CDR3 is CASSSLPTYNEQFF. In DNA form, the CDR3 reads TGCGCCAGCAGCTCCCTCCCTACCTACAATGAGCAGTTCTTC.